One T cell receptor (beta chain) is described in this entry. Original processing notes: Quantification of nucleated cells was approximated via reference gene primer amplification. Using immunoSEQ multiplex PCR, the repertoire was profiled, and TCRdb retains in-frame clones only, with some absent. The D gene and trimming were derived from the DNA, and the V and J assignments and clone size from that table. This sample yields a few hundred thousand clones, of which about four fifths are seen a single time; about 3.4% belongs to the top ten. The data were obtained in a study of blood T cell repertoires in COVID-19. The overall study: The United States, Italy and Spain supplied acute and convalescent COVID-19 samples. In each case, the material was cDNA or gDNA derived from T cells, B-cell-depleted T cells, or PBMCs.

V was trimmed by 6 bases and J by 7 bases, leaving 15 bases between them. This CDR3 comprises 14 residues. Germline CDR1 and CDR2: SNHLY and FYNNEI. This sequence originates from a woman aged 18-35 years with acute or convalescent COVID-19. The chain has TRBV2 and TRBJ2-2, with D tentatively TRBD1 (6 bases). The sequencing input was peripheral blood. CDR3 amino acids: CASSLGQFGGELFF. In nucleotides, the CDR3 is TGTGCCAGCAGCCTTGGACAGTTCGGCGGGGAGCTGTTTTTT. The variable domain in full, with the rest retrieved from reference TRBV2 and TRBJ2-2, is EPEVTQTPSHQVTQMGQEVILRCVPISNHLYFYWYRQILGQKVEFLVSFYNNEISEKSEIFDDQFSVERPDGSNFTLKIRSTKLEDSAMYFCASSLGQFGGELFFGEGSRLTVL.